The 10 T cell receptor beta chains reported below all come from one sample, sequenced in a study of control samples from healthy donors and cancer patients. Libraries were prepared by immunoSEQ multiplex PCR; TCRdb keeps only in-frame clonotypes and omits some of them. The repertoire holds under 200,000 clones, around 96% seen once, with just over 1% in the top ten. The sequenced material came from blood. All receptors derive from a woman in her twenties or thirties in good health.

The V call is TRBV19, the J call TRBJ1-5; D is perhaps TRBD1 (5 bases). This CDR3 is built from 15 residues. The V end was cut by 2 bases, the J end by 2 bases, with 10 bases between. In germline, CDR1 is LNHDA, CDR2 SQIVND (reference sequence). CDR3: CASSIMGDGNQPQHF. The CDR3 DNA reads as TGTGCCAGTAGTATAATGGGGGACGGCAATCAGCCCCAGCATTTT.

The chain recombines TRBV28 with TRBJ1-6; TRBD1 is a possible D gene (6 bases). V was pared by 2 bases and J by 7 bases, with 12 bases between. The length of the CDR3 is 15 residues. The germline CDR1 and CDR2 sequences are MDHEN and SYDVKM. The CDR3 reads CASSLGGQGNSPLHF. CDR3 bases: TGTGCCAGCAGTTTAGGGGGGCAGGGGAATTCACCCCTCCACTTT.

The rearrangement uses TRBV11-2 and TRBJ1-1, with 8 nucleotides matching TRBD1. The CDR3 has 17 residues. Germline trimming cut 0 bases from V and 0 bases from J; bases unmatched to any gene: 6. Looked up from germline, CDR1 is SGHAT and CDR2 is FQNNGV. CDR3 protein: CASSLEVQGAMNTEAFF. CDR3 nucleotide sequence: TGTGCCAGCAGCTTAGAGGTCCAGGGGGCGATGAACACTGAAGCTTTCTTT. Full variable domain (rest looked up from reference TRBV11-2 and TRBJ1-1): EAGVAQSPRYKIIEKRQSVAFWCNPISGHATLYWYQQILGQGPKLLIQFQNNGVVDDSQLPKDRFSAERLKGVDSTLKIQPAKLEDSAVYLCASSLEVQGAMNTEAFFGQGTRLTVV.

The chain is built from TRBV5-1 and TRBJ1-4; 9 nucleotides agree with TRBD1. J lost 3 bases, V lost 1 base, and 4 bases had no gene match. The CDR3 totals 16 residues. Per germline, CDR1 SGHRS and CDR2 YFSETQ. The CDR3 reads CASSLTGGTANEKLFF. CDR3 nucleotide sequence: TGCGCCAGCAGCTTGACAGGGGGCACGGCTAATGAAAAACTGTTTTTT.

J is TRBJ2-5 and V is TRBV2; D is undetermined. The V gene's germline CDR1 is SNHLY and CDR2 FYNNEI. This CDR3 spans 15 amino acids. Trimming stripped 6 bases from V and 0 bases from J, with 14 bases between. The CDR3 nucleotides are TGTGCCAGCAGGGCCAACGAAGGGTACCAAGAGACCCAGTACTTC. It codes for CASRANEGYQETQYF.

V is TRBV2 and J is TRBJ2-5; D is ambiguous. V was clipped by 1 base and J by 2 bases, with 8 bases between them. Germline V gene data show CDR1 as SNHLY and CDR2 as FYNNEI. The CDR3 has 14 residues. The CDR3 loop reads CASSEELTQETQYF. DNA of the CDR3: TGTGCCAGCAGTGAAGAACTGACTCAAGAGACCCAGTACTTC.

The V and J genes are TRBV4-1 and TRBJ2-7; TRBD2 might be the D (6 bases). The CDR3 length is 15 residues. V lost 0 bases, J lost 3 bases, and 12 bases lay in between. CDR1 and CDR2 from the germline V gene are MGHRA and YSYEKL. The CDR3 region has the DNA TGCGCCAGCAGCCAAGAGAAGCGGGTGAACTACGAGCAGTACTTC. Its translation is CASSQEKRVNYEQYF.

V usage is TRBV7-9 and J usage is TRBJ2-5; D ambiguous. V shed 1 base and J shed 4 bases, with 13 bases lying between them. The CDR3 consists of 15 residues. The germline V gene has CDR1 SEHNR and CDR2 FQNEAQ (reference sequence). The CDR3 loop reads CASSLVSLVAETQYF. CDR3 in DNA: TGTGCCAGCAGCTTAGTTAGCCTGGTCGCAGAGACCCAGTACTTC.

J is TRBJ2-7 and V is TRBV6-5; the D call may be TRBD1 or TRBD2 (6 bases each). Trimming took 6 bases from V and 5 from J, leaving 8 bases between them. Germline values: CDR1 MNHEY, CDR2 SVGAGI. The CDR3 sequence is 11 residues long. CDR3 protein: CASRGGHEQYF. The CDR3 bases are TGTGCCAGCAGAGGGGGGCACGAGCAGTACTTC.

The chain recombines TRBV11-3 with TRBJ2-3; no clear D. The CDR3 covers 16 residues. Per the germline V gene, CDR1 is SGHNT and CDR2 is YENEEA. Trimming took 5 bases from V and 0 from J, leaving 15 bases between them. The CDR3 reads CASSREGSLSTDTQYF. CDR3 sequence (DNA): TGTGCCAGCAGCCGAGAAGGCAGCCTCAGCACAGATACGCAGTATTTT. The full variable domain, rest sourced from reference TRBV11-3 and TRBJ2-3, is EAGVVQSPRYKIIEKKQPVAFWCNPISGHNTLYWYLQNLGQGPELLIRYENEEAVDDSQLPKDRFSAERLKGVDSTLKIQPAELGDSAVYLCASSREGSLSTDTQYFGPGTRLTVL.